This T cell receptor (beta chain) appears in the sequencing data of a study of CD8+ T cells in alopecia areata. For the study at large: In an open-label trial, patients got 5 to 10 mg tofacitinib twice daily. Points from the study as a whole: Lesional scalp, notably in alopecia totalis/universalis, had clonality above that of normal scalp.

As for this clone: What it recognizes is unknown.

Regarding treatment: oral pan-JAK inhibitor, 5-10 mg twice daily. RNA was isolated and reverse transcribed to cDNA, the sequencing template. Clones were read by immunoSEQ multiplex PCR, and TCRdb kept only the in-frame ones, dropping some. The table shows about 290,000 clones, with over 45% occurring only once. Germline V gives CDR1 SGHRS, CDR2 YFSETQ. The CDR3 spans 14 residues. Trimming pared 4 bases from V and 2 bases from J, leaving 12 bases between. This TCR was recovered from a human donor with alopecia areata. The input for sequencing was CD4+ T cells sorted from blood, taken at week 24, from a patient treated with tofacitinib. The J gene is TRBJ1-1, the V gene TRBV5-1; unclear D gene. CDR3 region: CASSLAPYNTEAFF. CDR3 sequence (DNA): TGCGCCAGCAGCCTGGCTCCTTATAACACTGAAGCTTTCTTT.